This note documents a single T cell receptor beta chain sequence. The antigen is unknown. The RNA input was roughly 0.45 to 1 ug, and it was reverse transcribed with random hexamers. TCR beta CDR3 was amplified by immunoSEQ covering 54 Vbeta and 13 Jbeta. From the immunoSEQ multiplex PCR reads, TCRdb called clonotypes with MiXCR, one entry per CDR3 protein. This sample has tens of thousands of distinct CDR3 sequences; 90% to 95% occur once, and the top ten carry roughly 0.15%. From blood CD8+ and CD4+ T cells, the TCR beta chain was sequenced. This entry comes from a study of CD8 T cells in Susac syndrome. Study context: When blood was collected, patients with Susac syndrome were therapy-naive, were taking corticosteroids, or were receiving intravenous immunoglobulin alone.

Study results and caveats: The number of individuals included in the study's TCR sequencing and HLA analysis was acknowledged as relatively small.

V lost 5 bases and J lost 5, with 10 bases in between. CDR3 length: 13 residues. Germline CDR1 reads MDHEN; CDR2 reads SYDVKM. The chain combines TRBV28 with TRBJ2-1; no definite D call. The sequence was collected from a human donor with Susac syndrome. Sequencing used CD4+ T cells from PBMCs. The CDR3 spells CASSTYGNNEQFF. For the CDR3, the DNA is TGTGCCAGCAGTACCTATGGAAACAATGAGCAGTTCTTC.